Here is one TCR beta chain with its context. This clone was seen more than once but under ten times. The clone's antigen remains unknown. Nothing much larger sits one base from this clone, and base qualities are not available. This sample was taken from a study of blood T cell repertoires in COVID-19 (dated by TCRdb to 2018 to 2020). For the study in its entirety: Samples from collaborators originated in the United States, Italy and Spain and spanned both the acute and convalescent phases of COVID-19. The material from the prospective study consisted of cDNA or gDNA derived from T cells, B-cell-depleted T cells, or PBMCs. The dataset comprised deeply sampled blood TCRbeta repertoires from subjects exposed to, actively infected with, or recovered from COVID-19. A freely available public database, intended as a resource for researchers studying the immune response to SARS-CoV-2, is where the repertoires were released. The samples were drawn from the first 160 participants of the ongoing ImmuneRACE study and from 950 to 1,500 subjects provided by 6 global collaborators. The sample metadata nearly always contained a de-identified subject ID, COVID-19 status, age in years and sex. HLA class I and class II types, where available, came from metadata supplied by the sample provider rather than from assay-based typing.

The immunoSEQ Assay, a bias-controlled multiplex PCR, was used to amplify TCRbeta CDR3 regions from genomic DNA. The source study handled its data this way. Nucleated cell counts per sample were estimated from amplification of reference gene primers within the assay. Sequence reads were collapsed and filtered to measure the absolute abundance of every unique TCRbeta CDR3 rearrangement. Productive Simpson clonality was computed per sample as the square root of Simpson's diversity index over productive rearrangements. Imported from immuneACCESS, the table was reduced by TCRdb to in-frame sequences with V and J called. These copies leave out some clones; in studies compared against another copy, an unresolved V gene accounts for under half, and the cause of the remainder is not known. D and trimming come from the DNA, and the V and J calls and clone size come from that table. This sample gives some 70,000 clones in total; roughly nine tenths of them show up just once. 6% to 9.5% of the sample is held by the ten biggest clonotypes.

Each collaborating institution followed its own protocols to collect whole blood in K2EDTA tubes. For TCRbeta analysis, collaborators shipped samples as frozen whole blood, isolated PBMCs, or DNA extracted from either of those sample types. V ends up 6 bases short and J 6 bases short, with an unmatched junction base count of 4. Via the germline V gene, CDR1 is SGHNT and CDR2 YENEEA. The CDR3 covers 14 residues, taking in both the cysteine and the phenylalanine. Only the CDR3 region is kept as DNA, spanning 42 bases read in frame from base 1. General findings and caveats noted by the study authors: Clinical and demographic metadata were provided uncurated, with the amount varying by source and participant.

The chain is made from TRBV11-3 and TRBJ2-1, with TRBD2 matching 11 junction bases. Sequenced sample: peripheral blood. The receptor was isolated from a human donor in a cohort sampled during active COVID-19. CDR3 region: CASSLAGGANEQFF. The nucleotides read TGTGCCAGCAGTCTAGCGGGAGGTGCCAATGAGCAGTTCTTC.